The 29 T cell receptor beta chains in this list originate from one sample, sequenced in a study of glioma-infiltrating T cells listed by TCRdb under 2016. Sequencing was performed on an Illumina MiSeq. TCR alpha and beta CDR3 regions were amplified with the iRepertoire nested amplicon-rescue multiplex PCR (arm-PCR) platform from RNA. In-frame beta chains were kept once TCRdb had trimmed the public reads at Q25 with fastp and called clones with MiXCR. CDR3 protein sequences are deduplicated, and each keeps its most common genes and DNA. The table for this sample lists around 20,000 distinct CDR3 sequences; roughly 25% of them were counted only once. The biggest ten clones account for around 13% of the sample. The sequenced sample was glioma tissue, nonneoplastic brain tissue, or PBMCs (not recorded which). The receptors were sampled from a human donor with low-grade glioma or glioblastoma, undergoing nonglioma brain surgery, or in good health (not recorded which).

The chain combines TRBV4-2 with TRBJ2-3; a weak D match, TRBD1 (6 bases). V was trimmed by 2 bases and J by 0 bases, leaving 9 bases between them. This CDR3 region has 15 residues. Germline lookup yields CDR1 LGHNA and CDR2 YNFKEQ. The CDR3 nucleotides are TGTGCCAGCAGCCAATTAGGACAGAGCACAGATACGCAGTATTTT. Encoded protein: CASSQLGQSTDTQYF.

This clonotype was detected ten times or more. V gene TRBV2 combines with J gene TRBJ1-1; D is ambiguous. Trimming pared 4 bases from V and 1 base from J, leaving 1 base between. Germline V gene lookup returns CDR1 SNHLY and CDR2 FYNNEI. The CDR3 loop spans 11 amino acids. The CDR3 reads CASSANTEAFF. As DNA, the CDR3 is TGTGCCAGCAGTGCGAACACTGAAGCTTTCTTT.

This clonotype turned up a few times. This chain joins TRBV20-1 and TRBJ1-4, with D possibly being TRBD1 (5 bases). Germline CDR1 DFQATT, CDR2 SNEGSKA (reference sequence). Deletions cut 0 bases from V and 2 bases from J, with 13 bases between. The CDR3 loop spans 16 amino acids. This CDR3 is CSARDRGGATNEKLFF. DNA for the CDR3: TGCAGTGCTAGAGATCGGGGGGGAGCGACTAATGAAAAACTGTTTTTT.

This clonotype has only a few counts. V and J are TRBV12-3 or TRBV12-4 and TRBJ1-1; 7 positions agree with TRBD1. CDR3 length equals 15 residues. J was trimmed by 0 bases and V by 4 bases; bases with no gene match: 5. The CDR3 protein is CASSSGQAMNTEAFF. CDR3 nucleotides: TGTGCCAGCAGTTCTGGACAGGCCATGAACACTGAAGCTTTCTTT.

In regard to this clonotype: A much larger clone is a single base away; this may be a read error. The CDR3 DNA sequence: TGTGCCAGCAGCCCCAGGAGCGGCACAGATACGCAGTATTTT. Residues: CASSPRSGTDTQYF. This rearrangement joins TRBV7-2 to TRBJ2-3; D not certain. V gave up 5 bases and J gave up 1 base, with 10 bases separating them. The CDR3 consists of 14 residues. Germline V lookup: CDR1 SGHTA, CDR2 FQGNSA.

In this sample, this clonotype turned up many times. The chain uses TRBV6-1 and TRBJ2-3; D call uncertain. This CDR3 contains 15 residues. The V and J ends lost 5 bases and 0 bases respectively, with 12 bases between them. CDR1 and CDR2 from the germline V gene are MNHNS and SASEGT. The CDR3 region is CASSRTALSTDTQYF. In DNA form, the CDR3 reads TGTGCCAGCAGTCGGACGGCTCTAAGCACAGATACGCAGTATTTT.

A remark on this clonotype: A clone one base away is much larger, so this may be a read error. The chain carries TRBV4-2 and TRBJ2-1, with TRBD2 matching over 9 bases. The germline gives CDR1 LGHNA, CDR2 YNFKEQ. This CDR3 region has 15 residues. Trimming at V came to 3 bases and at J to 6 bases, leaving 6 bases not matched to a gene. In nucleotides, the CDR3 is TGTGCCAGCAGCCACAGGACTAGCGTACCCAATGAGCAGTTCTTC. It encodes CASSHRTSVPNEQFF.

V usage is TRBV27 and J usage is TRBJ1-2; 9 bases map to TRBD1. The CDR3 has 17 amino acids. Trimming cost V 5 bases and J 4 bases; bases outside gene matches: 14. Germline loops: CDR1 MNHEY, CDR2 SMNVEV (reference sequence). CDR3 residues: CASSPTGGFGTGYGYTF. As DNA, the CDR3 is TGTGCCAGCAGTCCTACAGGGGGCTTTGGGACAGGCTATGGCTACACCTTC.

This clonotype was seen a handful of times. This rearrangement joins TRBV29-1 to TRBJ2-1; no definite D call. The CDR3 sequence is 11 residues long. The ends were cut back, 6 bases at V and 4 bases at J, with 7 bases in the middle. Germline V gives CDR1 SQVTM, CDR2 ANQGSEA. The CDR3 here is CSVEIYNEQFF. The CDR3, as DNA: TGCAGCGTCGAAATTTACAATGAGCAGTTCTTC.

In its sample, this clonotype was seen many times. The chain links TRBV11-1 to TRBJ2-7; TRBD2 agrees at 8 bases. The germline gives CDR1 SGHAT, CDR2 FQDESV (reference sequence). After removal of 5 bases from V and 4 bases from J, the junction contained 7 bases not matched to a gene. CDR3 length: 14 residues. This CDR3 reads CASSTGTRGYEQYF. In nucleotides, the CDR3 is TGTGCCAGCAGCACCGGGACTAGGGGTTACGAGCAGTACTTC.

This clonotype has ten or more counts. The rearrangement uses TRBV2 and TRBJ1-5; D possibly corresponds to TRBD1 (6 bases). The germline V gene encodes CDR1 SNHLY and CDR2 FYNNEI. V lost 4 bases, J lost 2 bases, and 12 bases lay in between. The CDR3 covers 15 residues. The CDR3 bases are TGTGCCAGCAGTGTAGGACAGCTTGGCAATCAGCCCCAGCATTTT. Its translation is CASSVGQLGNQPQHF.

As for this clonotype: Mismatch with germline at one junction end may stem from a read error. The chain is built from TRBV29-1 and TRBJ1-1; D is perhaps TRBD1 (5 bases). Germline V gene sequence: CDR1 SQVTM, CDR2 ANQGSEA. This CDR3 is built from 13 residues. CDR3 nucleotide sequence: TGCAGCGTTGCGACAGACTGGAACACTGAAGATTTCTTT. Translation gives CSVATDWNTEDFF.

The V call is TRBV28, the J call TRBJ2-7; 7 bases align to TRBD1. Germline V CDR1 and CDR2: MDHEN, SYDVKM. The CDR3 sequence is 16 residues long. After removal of 2 bases from V and 1 base from J, the junction contained 8 bases not matched to a gene. CDR3 in DNA: TGTGCCAGCAGTTTACAAGGGACAGATAAATCCTACGAGCAGTACTTC. Protein: CASSLQGTDKSYEQYF.

The genes are TRBV6-5 and TRBJ2-1, with D unresolved. The length of the CDR3 is 15 residues. Trimming took off 6 bases at V and 2 bases at J, with 14 bases between the two ends. The germline gives CDR1 MNHEY, CDR2 SVGAGI. DNA of the CDR3: TGTGCCAGCAGCGTAGTAACTGCGGCCTACAATGAGCAGTTCTTC. This codes for CASSVVTAAYNEQFF.

This chain links TRBV28 with TRBJ2-2; 8 nucleotides line up with TRBD1. This CDR3 has 15 amino acids. Germline V gene lookup returns CDR1 MDHEN and CDR2 SYDVKM. V dropped 6 bases and J dropped 9; count of bases not matched to a gene: 12. The CDR3 loop is CASRLAQGGERELFF. As DNA, the CDR3 is TGTGCCAGCAGATTAGCACAGGGGGGAGAGAGGGAGCTGTTTTTT.

This clonotype came up many times. This chain links TRBV6-1 with TRBJ2-1; 9 nucleotides match TRBD2. Germline CDR1 MNHNS, CDR2 SASEGT. V was pared by 6 bases and J by 8 bases, with 11 bases of the junction left unmatched. The CDR3 has 15 residues. The CDR3 protein is CASRGSGGLLHEQFF. CDR3 bases: TGTGCCAGCAGAGGGAGCGGGGGGTTACTCCATGAGCAGTTCTTC.

Of note for this clonotype: This sequence may be a read error, since a much larger clone differs from it by one base. This chain joins TRBV2 and TRBJ1-5; no clear D. The length of the CDR3 is 12 residues. CDR1 SNHLY and CDR2 FYNNEI come from the germline V gene. CDR3 DNA: TGTGCCAGCAGTGAAAGCAATCGGCCCCAGCATTTT. It codes for CASSESNRPQHF.

In its sample, this clonotype is medium-sized. This chain uses TRBV6-2 or TRBV6-3 with TRBJ2-3, with D maybe TRBD2 (6 bases). Trimming took 8 bases from V and 0 from J, leaving 6 bases between them. The length of the CDR3 is 12 residues. Germline values: CDR1 MNHEY, CDR2 SVGEGT. CDR3 sequence: CASAGSTDTQYF. Written as DNA, the CDR3 is TGTGCCAGCGCGGGAAGCACAGATACGCAGTATTTT.

This clonotype is deemed medium-sized (0.01 to 0.1%). The chain combines TRBV28 with TRBJ2-5; tentatively, D is TRBD1 (6 bases). With 7 bases removed from V and 2 bases from J, the gap between germline ends came to 14 bases. The germline V gene has CDR1 MDHEN and CDR2 SYDVKM. This CDR3 contains 14 residues. This CDR3 is CASTQGQQQETQYF. As DNA, the CDR3 is TGTGCCAGCACCCAAGGACAGCAGCAAGAGACCCAGTACTTC.

Note on this clonotype: The CDR3 does not end in the conserved phenylalanine or tryptophan, so this is likely a read error. This rearrangement joins TRBV3-1 to TRBJ1-5, with a weak D call TRBD1 (5 bases). The CDR3 spans 13 residues. Germline CDR1 reads LGHDT; CDR2 reads YNNKEL (reference sequence). This CDR3 reads CASSQDRGQHQHS. CDR3 in DNA: TGTGCCAGCAGCCAAGATAGGGGTCAGCACCAGCATTCT.

The chain links TRBV2 to TRBJ1-2, with D maybe TRBD1 (6 bases). Germline CDR1 and CDR2: SNHLY and FYNNEI. Trimming pared 5 bases from V and 12 bases from J, leaving 22 bases between. The length of the CDR3 is 14 residues. CDR3 region: CASSTGFDRLVDTF. The CDR3 DNA reads as TGTGCCAGCAGTACAGGGTTCGACAGGCTTGTTGACACCTTC.

This clonotype has ten or more counts. This chain joins TRBV6-1 and TRBJ2-3, with TRBD2 matching 7 bases. The trim removed 5 bases at V and 2 bases at J, leaving 4 bases unmatched. The CDR3 loop spans 14 amino acids. Germline CDR1 reads MNHNS; CDR2 reads SASEGT. CDR3 in DNA: TGTGCCAGCAGTAAGCGGGGCATCACAGATACGCAGTATTTT. The encoded protein is CASSKRGITDTQYF.

This clonotype is a singleton in its sample. V is TRBV20-1 and J is TRBJ1-3; D gene ambiguous. V shed 3 bases and J shed 0 bases, with 9 bases lying between them. Germline V gene data show CDR1 as DFQATT and CDR2 as SNEGSKA (reference sequence). The CDR3 contains 14 residues. CDR3 residues: CSASNSLSGNTIYF. The CDR3 nucleotides are TGCAGTGCTAGTAACAGCCTCTCTGGAAACACCATATATTTT.

Notes on this clonotype: A junction boundary mismatches the germline segment, possibly from a read error. The CDR3 nucleotides read TGTGCCACCAGCAGAGGGTTCGAGCAGTGCTTC. It is translated as CATSRGFEQCF. This chain uses TRBV15 with TRBJ2-7; no clear D. This CDR3 has 11 amino acids. The germline V gene encodes CDR1 LNHNV and CDR2 YYDKDF (reference sequence). The complete variable domain, with remaining parts taken from reference TRBV15 and TRBJ2-7, reads DAMVIQNPRYQVTQFGKPVTLSCSQTLNHNVMYWYQQKSSQAPKLLFHYYDKDFNNEADTPDNFQSRRPNTSFCFLDIRSPGLGDTAMYLCATSRGFEQCFGPGTRLTVT.

In regard to this clonotype: The junction departs from germline at one end; a sequencing error may be responsible. The rearrangement uses TRBV7-7 and TRBJ2-5; D not certain. The CDR3 has 13 residues. Germline V CDR1 and CDR2: SSHAT, FNYEAQ (reference sequence). Written as DNA, the CDR3 is TGTGCTAGCAGCTTATTTGGGTCGGAGACCCAGTACTTC. Translating gives CASSLFGSETQYF.

This clonotype showed up many times. J is TRBJ1-1 and V is TRBV6-1, with 9 bases matching TRBD1. The CDR3 has 16 amino acids. Germline CDR1 and CDR2: MNHNS and SASEGT. V lost 7 bases to trimming and J lost 1 base; unmatched junction nucleotides: 10. CDR3 sequence (DNA): TGTGCCAGCACCAAGAGTGGGACAGGGAAGAACACTGAAGCTTTCTTT. Encoded protein: CASTKSGTGKNTEAFF.

Regarding this clonotype: This sequence may be a read error, since a much larger clone differs from it by one base. The chain couples TRBV6-1 to TRBJ1-1; D remains unclear. There are 16 residues in the CDR3. The germline V gene has CDR1 MNHNS and CDR2 SASEGT. Trimming pared 3 bases from V and 5 bases from J, leaving 19 bases between. In DNA, the CDR3 is TGTGCCAGCAGTGATTCGGAATTTGGTCTATGGACTGAAGCTTTCTTT. As protein: CASSDSEFGLWTEAFF.

On this clonotype: This sequence may be a read error, since a much larger clone differs from it by one base. The conserved closing phenylalanine or tryptophan is absent in this CDR3, likely reflecting a read error. The chain has TRBV7-2 and TRBJ2-5; D gene ambiguous. Germline CDR1 reads SGHTA; CDR2 reads FQGNSA. The CDR3 is made up of 12 amino acids. The V end lost 5 bases, the J end lost 2 bases, and 6 bases lay between the germline ends. Here the CDR3 DNA reads TGTGCCAGCAGCCCCTATCAAGAGACCCAGTACTTA. Its protein is CASSPYQETQYL.

Ten or more counts support this clonotype. The rearrangement joins TRBV6-1 to TRBJ2-7, with D possibly matching TRBD2 (5 bases). Per the germline V gene, CDR1 is MNHNS and CDR2 is SASEGT. V was shortened by 6 bases and J by 7 bases, with 13 bases between the two germline ends. The CDR3 extends over 12 amino acids. The DNA of the CDR3 is TGTGCCAGCAGATCCCGCGCGGGTGAGCAGTACTTC. It translates to CASRSRAGEQYF.